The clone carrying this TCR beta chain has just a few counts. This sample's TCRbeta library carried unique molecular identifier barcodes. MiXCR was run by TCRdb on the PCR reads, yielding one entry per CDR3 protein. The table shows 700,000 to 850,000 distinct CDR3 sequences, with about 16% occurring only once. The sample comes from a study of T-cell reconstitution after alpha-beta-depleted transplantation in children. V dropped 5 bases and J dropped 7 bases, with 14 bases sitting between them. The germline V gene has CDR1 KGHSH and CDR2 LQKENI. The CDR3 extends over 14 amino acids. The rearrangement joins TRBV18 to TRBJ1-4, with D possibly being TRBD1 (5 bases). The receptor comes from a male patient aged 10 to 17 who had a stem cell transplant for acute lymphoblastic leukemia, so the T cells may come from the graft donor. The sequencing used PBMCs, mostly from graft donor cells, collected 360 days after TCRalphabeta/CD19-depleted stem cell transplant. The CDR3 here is CASSSGQVGEKLFF. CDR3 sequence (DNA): TGTGCCAGCTCATCAGGGCAGGTCGGTGAAAAACTGTTTTTT.